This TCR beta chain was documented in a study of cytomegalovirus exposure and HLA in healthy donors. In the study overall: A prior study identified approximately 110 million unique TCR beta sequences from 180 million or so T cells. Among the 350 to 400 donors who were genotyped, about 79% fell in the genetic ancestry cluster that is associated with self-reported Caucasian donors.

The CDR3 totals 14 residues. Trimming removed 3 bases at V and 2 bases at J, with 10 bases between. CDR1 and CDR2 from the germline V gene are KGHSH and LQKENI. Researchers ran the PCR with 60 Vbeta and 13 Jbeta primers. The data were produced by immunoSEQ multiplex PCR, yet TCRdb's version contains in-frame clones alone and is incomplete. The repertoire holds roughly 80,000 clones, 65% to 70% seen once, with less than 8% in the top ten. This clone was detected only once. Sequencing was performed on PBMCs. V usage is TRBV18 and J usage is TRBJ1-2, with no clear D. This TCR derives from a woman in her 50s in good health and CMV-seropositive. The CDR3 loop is CASSPQEGNYGYTF. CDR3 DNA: TGTGCCAGCTCACCCCAGGAGGGAAACTATGGCTACACCTTC.